These 32 T cell receptor beta chains share one sample of origin, sequenced in a study of cytomegalovirus exposure and HLA in healthy donors. Clones were read by immunoSEQ multiplex PCR, and TCRdb kept only the in-frame ones, dropping some. This sample has about 120,000 clones, with roughly nine tenths found just once. The sample was PBMCs. These receptors were collected from a young woman in good health and CMV-seronegative.

This chain connects TRBV28 to TRBJ2-1; TRBD2 might be the D (6 bases). From germline, CDR1 is MDHEN and CDR2 SYDVKM. This CDR3 has 18 amino acids. V dropped 3 bases and J dropped 6 bases, with 24 bases sitting between them. CDR3 nucleotide sequence: TGTGCCAGCAGTTTCTCGACTCTGGCGGGACGGGTCGGCAATGAGCAGTTCTTC. This codes for CASSFSTLAGRVGNEQFF.

The chain couples TRBV4-3 to TRBJ2-5; 9 bases fit TRBD1. Germline CDR1 reads LGHNA; CDR2 reads YSLEER. The V gene end was trimmed by 1 base and the J gene end by 2 bases; junction bases not matched to a gene: 2. CDR3 length: 15 amino acids. CDR3 protein: CASSQGDRDQETQYF. The CDR3 DNA is TGCGCCAGCAGCCAAGGGGACAGGGATCAAGAGACCCAGTACTTC.

The chain links TRBV5-1 to TRBJ1-2; 9 nucleotides match TRBD1. CDR3 length: 16 amino acids. The V and J ends lost 0 bases and 0 bases, in that order; junction bases with no gene match: 3. Germline V gene data show CDR1 as SGHRS and CDR2 as YFSETQ. The CDR3 nucleotides read TGCGCCAGCAGCTTGGACAGGGGGCTATCTAACTATGGCTACACCTTC. It specifies CASSLDRGLSNYGYTF.

The chain is built from TRBV19 and TRBJ1-2, with 9 bases fitting TRBD1. Trimming removed 9 bases from V and 3 bases from J; junction bases left unmatched: 14. The CDR3 consists of 16 residues. Germline V lookup: CDR1 LNHDA, CDR2 SQIVND (reference sequence). CDR3 amino acids: CASAAGTGKFDYGYTF. The CDR3 DNA reads TGTGCCAGCGCGGCCGGGACAGGGAAATTTGACTATGGCTACACCTTC.

Many counts were recorded for this clone. The chain has TRBV15 and TRBJ2-7; 10 bases match TRBD1. This CDR3 comprises 15 residues. V was clipped by 5 bases and J by 0 bases; unmatched bases: 4. Germline V gives CDR1 LNHNV, CDR2 YYDKDF (reference sequence). The CDR3 sequence is CATSRDRGNSYEQYF. The CDR3 bases are TGTGCCACCAGCCGGGACAGGGGAAACTCCTACGAGCAGTACTTC.

V and J are TRBV7-8 and TRBJ1-1; TRBD1 is a possible D gene (5 bases). The germline V gene encodes CDR1 SGHVS and CDR2 FQNEAQ. Trimming cost V 5 bases and J 0 bases, with 19 bases left between them. The CDR3 runs to 17 residues. CDR3: CASSLRQRSYMNTEAFF. CDR3 DNA: TGTGCCAGCAGCCTACGACAGAGAAGTTACATGAACACTGAAGCTTTCTTT. Together with reference TRBV7-8 and TRBJ1-1, the CDR3 gives the full variable domain: GAGVSQSPRYKVAKRGQDVALRCDPISGHVSLFWYQQALGQGPEFLTYFQNEAQLDKSGLPSDRFFAERPEGSVSTLKIQRTQQEDSAVYLCASSLRQRSYMNTEAFFGQGTRLTVV.

J is TRBJ2-7 and V is TRBV4-1, with a weak D call TRBD1 (5 bases). There are 15 residues in the CDR3. From germline, CDR1 is MGHRA and CDR2 YSYEKL. Between the trimmed V and J ends, which lost 0 bases and 2 bases, there was a span of 11 bases. Here the CDR3 reads CASSQDSGIAYEQYF. The CDR3 coding sequence is TGCGCCAGCAGCCAAGACTCAGGGATTGCCTACGAGCAGTACTTC.

The rearrangement links TRBV27 to TRBJ2-7; 8 bases agree with TRBD2. From germline, CDR1 is MNHEY and CDR2 SMNVEV (reference sequence). The V segment lost 5 bases and the J segment 6 bases; nucleotides outside the gene matches: 12. The CDR3 runs to 15 residues. The CDR3 region is CASSTGTSASREQYF. CDR3 DNA: TGTGCCAGCAGTACTGGGACTAGTGCCTCCCGCGAGCAGTACTTC.

The chain recombines TRBV10-1 with TRBJ1-1, with TRBD1 matching 8 bases. The V and J ends lost 6 bases and 5 bases, in that order; junction bases with no gene match: 5. Germline values: CDR1 WNHNN, CDR2 SYGVQD (reference sequence). The CDR3 runs 13 residues. CDR3 in DNA: TGCGCCAGCAGATCACAGGGGGGAACTGAAGCTTTCTTT. Protein product: CASRSQGGTEAFF.

The CDR3 sequence: CASSPPATRLTEAFF. As DNA, the CDR3 is TGTGCCAGCTCACCACCCGCGACGAGGTTGACTGAAGCTTTCTTT. The chain is built from TRBV18 and TRBJ1-1; D unresolved. Looked up from germline, CDR1 is KGHSH and CDR2 is LQKENI. Trimming pared 0 bases from V and 5 bases from J, leaving 13 bases between. The CDR3 extends over 15 amino acids. Variable domain in full (rest from reference TRBV18 and TRBJ1-1): NAGVMQNPRHLVRRRGQEARLRCSPMKGHSHVYWYRQLPEEGLKFMVYLQKENIIDESGMPKERFSAEFPKEGPSILRIQQVVRGDSAAYFCASSPPATRLTEAFFGQGTRLTVV.

The rearrangement uses TRBV28 and TRBJ2-3; 8 nucleotides line up with TRBD2. After removal of 6 bases from V and 3 bases from J, the junction contained 8 bases not matched to a gene. The germline CDR1 and CDR2 sequences are MDHEN and SYDVKM. This CDR3 region has 15 residues. CDR3 residues: CASSDSGVRTDTQYF. CDR3 bases: TGTGCCAGCAGCGATAGCGGGGTTAGGACAGATACGCAGTATTTT.

The V call is TRBV6-1, the J call TRBJ1-1, with 7 bases matching TRBD1. The CDR3 extends over 12 amino acids. Germline V gene data show CDR1 as MNHNS and CDR2 as SASEGT. V dropped 6 bases and J dropped 5; count of bases not matched to a gene: 3. The CDR3 bases are TGTGCCAGCAGACCAGGGGGGACTGAAGCTTTCTTT. Translated, it gives CASRPGGTEAFF.

This rearrangement joins TRBV5-1 to TRBJ2-2; 11 nucleotides align to TRBD2. V was clipped by 4 bases and J by 2 bases; unmatched bases: 4. The CDR3 is 16 amino acids. CDR1 and CDR2 from the germline V gene are SGHRS and YFSETQ. CDR3 amino acids: CASSVGLAGNTGELFF. CDR3 nucleotides: TGCGCCAGCAGCGTAGGACTAGCGGGCAACACCGGGGAGCTGTTTTTT.

The chain couples TRBV5-4 to TRBJ2-1; the match to TRBD1 covers 8 bases. The germline CDR1 and CDR2 sequences are SGHNT and YYREEE (reference sequence). After removal of 7 bases from V and 0 bases from J, the junction contained 6 bases not matched to a gene. The CDR3 spans 15 residues. CDR3 region: CASRSDRGSYNEQFF. CDR3 DNA sequence: TGTGCCAGCCGATCAGACAGGGGCTCCTACAATGAGCAGTTCTTC.

This rearrangement joins TRBV6-5 to TRBJ2-3; 8 positions agree with TRBD2. CDR3 length equals 13 residues. V trimming: 5 bases; J trimming: 5 bases; junction bases outside the gene matches: 3. CDR1 and CDR2 from the germline V gene are MNHEY and SVGAGI. DNA for the CDR3: TGTGCCAGCAGTAGCGGGGGTCTAGATACGCAGTATTTT. It encodes CASSSGGLDTQYF.

This sequence joins TRBV15 and TRBJ1-5, with 7 bases fitting TRBD1. The germline V gene encodes CDR1 LNHNV and CDR2 YYDKDF (reference sequence). V was clipped by 0 bases and J by 6 bases; unmatched bases: 2. The CDR3 is made up of 14 amino acids. The CDR3, as DNA: TGTGCCACCAGCAGAGATACAGGGGCTCAGCCCCAGCATTTT. It yields the protein CATSRDTGAQPQHF.

The V gene is TRBV6-5, the J gene TRBJ2-7; D possibly corresponds to TRBD2 (6 bases). The CDR3 has 15 residues. In germline, CDR1 is MNHEY, CDR2 SVGAGI. V dropped 4 bases and J dropped 3 bases, with 16 bases sitting between them. DNA of the CDR3: TGTGCCAGCAGTTCGCTCGGGGGAACACACTACGAGCAGTACTTC. Amino acid sequence: CASSSLGGTHYEQYF.

The sample holds a few counts of this clone. The chain has TRBV7-2 and TRBJ1-2; D uncertain. Germline-derived CDR1 and CDR2 are SGHTA and FQGNSA. V was clipped by 3 bases and J by 5 bases, with 13 bases between them. The CDR3 is made up of 14 amino acids. CDR3 in DNA: TGTGCCAGCAGCTTTACCGGGATGAGGTATGGCTACACCTTC. Its translation: CASSFTGMRYGYTF.

CDR3 sequence (DNA): TGTGCCAGCAGTTTAATCGACGGGATTAGCTCCTACGAGCAGTACTTC. Encoded protein: CASSLIDGISSYEQYF. The rearrangement links TRBV28 to TRBJ2-7; the D gene is possibly TRBD2 (5 bases). Trimming cost V 2 bases and J 0 bases, with 14 bases left between them. CDR3 length: 16 residues. Per the germline V gene, CDR1 is MDHEN and CDR2 is SYDVKM.

This clone was seen a handful of times. V gene TRBV18 combines with J gene TRBJ1-6; tentative D call: TRBD1 (6 bases). Trimming pared 3 bases from V and 10 bases from J, leaving 16 bases between. CDR1 and CDR2 from the germline V gene are KGHSH and LQKENI. The CDR3 totals 15 residues. CDR3 sequence: CASSPYTGSGSPLHF. CDR3 sequence (DNA): TGTGCCAGCTCACCTTACACAGGGTCAGGCTCACCCCTCCACTTT.

The chain links TRBV9 to TRBJ2-2; TRBD1 matches 9 bases. This CDR3 is 16 amino acids long. CDR1 SGDLS and CDR2 YYNGEE come from the germline V gene. J was trimmed by 6 bases and V by 3 bases; bases with no gene match: 9. The CDR3 nucleotides read TGTGCCAGCAGCGCGCCGGGACAGGGCCCTCCCGGGGAGCTGTTTTTT. Translation: CASSAPGQGPPGELFF.

The rearrangement uses TRBV4-3 and TRBJ2-4; TRBD1 might be the D (6 bases). Germline CDR1 and CDR2: LGHNA and YSLEER. The CDR3 has 15 amino acids. Deletions cut 4 bases from V and 7 bases from J, with 17 bases between. The CDR3 coding sequence is TGCGCCAGCAGCCCATCCGCAGGGGCCCCGAACATTCAGTACTTC. Its translation is CASSPSAGAPNIQYF.

This sequence joins TRBV18 and TRBJ2-1; 9 bases fit TRBD1. V trimming: 3 bases; J trimming: 9 bases; junction bases outside the gene matches: 6. This CDR3 region has 14 residues. Germline loops: CDR1 KGHSH, CDR2 LQKENI. The CDR3 protein is CASSPGTGRSEQFF. DNA of the CDR3: TGTGCCAGCTCACCCGGGACAGGGCGGAGTGAGCAGTTCTTC.

The chain links TRBV2 to TRBJ2-1; 9 bases line up with TRBD1. The CDR3 is made up of 13 amino acids. Germline V gene lookup returns CDR1 SNHLY and CDR2 FYNNEI. V lost 6 bases to trimming and J lost 8 bases; unmatched junction nucleotides: 5. CDR3 amino acids: CASRSRQGDEQFF. CDR3 nucleotides: TGTGCCAGCAGGTCACGACAGGGGGATGAGCAGTTCTTC.

The rearrangement uses TRBV30 and TRBJ1-3; D remains unclear. The ends were cut back, 1 base at V and 4 bases at J, with 8 bases in the middle. CDR1 is GTSNPN, CDR2 SVGIG, per germline (reference sequence). This CDR3 has 13 amino acids. In DNA form, the CDR3 reads TGTGCCTGGAGTGGAGGGATCGGAAACACCATATATTTT. Amino acid sequence: CAWSGGIGNTIYF.

The chain links TRBV5-1 to TRBJ1-3; no definite D call. This CDR3 has 15 amino acids. The germline CDR1 and CDR2 sequences are SGHRS and YFSETQ. Deletions cut 2 bases from V and 2 bases from J, with 11 bases between. CDR3 DNA sequence: TGCGCCAGCAGCTTAGACCAGGCCCCTGGAAACACCATATATTTT. As protein: CASSLDQAPGNTIYF. Using reference TRBV5-1 and TRBJ1-3 for the parts outside the CDR3, the full variable domain is KAGVTQTPRYLIKTRGQQVTLSCSPISGHRSVSWYQQTPGQGLQFLFEYFSETQRNKGNFPGRFSGRQFSNSRSEMNVSTLELGDSALYLCASSLDQAPGNTIYFGEGSWLTVV.

The V and J genes are TRBV7-8 and TRBJ1-5, with D unresolved. Trimming took 3 bases from V and 4 from J, leaving 10 bases between them. In germline, CDR1 is SGHVS, CDR2 FQNEAQ. The CDR3 runs 14 residues. CDR3 protein: CASSFGRENQPQHF. CDR3 DNA: TGTGCCAGCAGCTTCGGACGGGAAAATCAGCCCCAGCATTTT.

The chain uses TRBV28 and TRBJ2-6; tentatively, D is TRBD2 (5 bases). The CDR3 runs 15 residues. V lost 3 bases, J lost 1 base, and 7 bases lay in between. Germline values: CDR1 MDHEN, CDR2 SYDVKM. The CDR3 sequence is CASSLRVSGANVLTF. CDR3 sequence (DNA): TGTGCCAGCAGTTTGAGGGTGTCTGGGGCCAACGTCCTGACTTTC.

The chain employs TRBV15 and TRBJ1-2; 7 bases map to TRBD1. Trimming removed 4 bases from V and 4 bases from J; junction bases left unmatched: 12. CDR1 and CDR2 from the germline V gene are LNHNV and YYDKDF (reference sequence). The CDR3 is 16 residues long. CDR3 region: CATSIGGTGVGYGYTF. The CDR3 DNA is TGTGCCACCAGCATAGGAGGAACAGGGGTGGGCTATGGCTACACCTTC.

This chain links TRBV29-1 with TRBJ2-1; D might be TRBD2 (5 bases). Germline V gene data show CDR1 as SQVTM and CDR2 as ANQGSEA. The CDR3 is 15 amino acids. The V end was cut by 1 base, the J end by 0 bases, with 10 bases between. The CDR3 loop is CSVEVRGASYNEQFF. In nucleotides, the CDR3 is TGCAGCGTTGAAGTCCGGGGAGCCTCCTACAATGAGCAGTTCTTC.

The chain carries TRBV9 and TRBJ1-1, with 10 bases matching TRBD1. From germline, CDR1 is SGDLS and CDR2 YYNGEE. V dropped 4 bases and J dropped 3; count of bases not matched to a gene: 6. This CDR3 has 15 residues. CDR3 protein: CASSFGGTGDTEAFF. The CDR3 DNA reads TGTGCCAGCAGCTTCGGAGGGACAGGGGACACTGAAGCTTTCTTT.

This sequence joins TRBV4-1 and TRBJ2-7; 8 nucleotides agree with TRBD2. The CDR3 runs to 17 residues. Germline loops: CDR1 MGHRA, CDR2 YSYEKL. The J segment lost 2 bases and the V segment lost 1 base, leaving 10 bases of the junction unmatched. The CDR3 sequence: CASSQATGTRLPYEQYF. In nucleotides, the CDR3 is TGCGCCAGCAGCCAAGCTACCGGGACTAGGCTTCCCTACGAGCAGTACTTC.